This T cell receptor beta chain was recorded in a study of shared clonotypes between healthy human individuals. Background on the study: The study used three CD4 naive, three CD4 memory, two CD8 naive and one CD8 memory plate per donor.

Findings and caveats of the study: About 5% was the fraction of naive CD4 clonotypes found shared across several donors. Sequencing depth was expected to influence donor clonotype sharing. Clonotypes which were not shared had lower generation probabilities than clonotypes that all four donors shared.

This table comes from immunoSEQ multiplex PCR, and its TCRdb copy is limited to in-frame clones, with some not included. The sample has under 2,000,000 clones; just under 95% are singletons. Naive CD8 cells lacked CD45RO, underwent positive selection for CCR7 and left out terminally differentiated effector memory CD45RA+ cells. Germline CDR1 and CDR2: SEHNR and FQNEAQ (reference sequence). Trimming took 4 bases from V and 2 from J, leaving 14 bases between them. The CDR3 is 15 amino acids. Concerning this clone: What it binds is not known.

The V call is TRBV7-9, the J call TRBJ1-2; D perhaps matches TRBD1 (5 bases). Sequencing input: naive CD8+ T cells sorted from blood. The TCR was taken from a young man in good health. The CDR3 loop is CASSSPGPTNYGYTF. CDR3 DNA sequence: TGTGCCAGCAGCTCTCCGGGACCGACCAACTATGGCTACACCTTC.